The clone carrying this T cell receptor beta chain was observed a handful of times. The antigen is not known. Arm-PCR of CDR3 regions and iRepertoire HTBI primers were the basis on which TCR beta libraries were built. Each CDR3 protein is one row after TCRdb ran MiXCR on the multiplex PCR reads. The sample contains about 500,000 distinct CDR3 sequences, roughly 17% of which appear only once. This sample stems from a study of regulatory T cells in long-lasting Graves disease. Study-level points and caveats: Persistent cases favored TRBV28, TRBJ1-2 and TRBJ2-5.

The time point was: newly diagnosed GD, antithyroid drugs for less than 3 months. TCR sequences were obtained from RNA taken from PBMCs. The germline V and J ends were trimmed by 9 bases and 3 bases, with 14 bases remaining between them. CDR3 length: 14 amino acids. Germline V gene data show CDR1 as LNHDA and CDR2 as SQIVND (reference sequence). This sample also belongs to another study, concerning T cells in Graves' hyperthyroidism and ophthalmopathy.

The sequences come from peripheral blood mononuclear cells (PBMCs), collected at new diagnosis, from a patient treated with antithyroid drugs. This receptor was obtained from a man aged 40-49 years with Graves disease. The gene calls are TRBV19 and TRBJ2-2; possibly TRBD1 for D (6 bases). CDR3 DNA sequence: TGTGCCAGCGATACAGGGTCCGACACCGGGGAGCTGTTTTTT. Translated: CASDTGSDTGELFF.